A single sample is the source of the 26 T cell receptor beta chains below, sequenced in a study of T cell repertoires in cytomegalovirus infection. Each CDR3 protein gets one entry after TCRdb re-called the reads with MiXCR. The sample lists under 200,000 distinct CDR3 sequences; about 20% were seen once. No antigen has been assigned to these receptors. This specimen was CD8+ T cells from cultured PBMCs, taken from culture after CMV antigen stimulation. The source of these receptors is a human donor in good health (CMV status not recorded). Some clones in this sample may be carry-over from other donors' samples.

The CDR3 loop reads CASGPGPLLYF. The CDR3 nucleotides are TGTGCCAGCGGCCCCGGCCCCCTTCTGTACTTC. V is TRBV7-2 and J is TRBJ2-7, with D unclear. CDR1 SGHTA and CDR2 FQGNSA come from the germline V gene. Trimming left V 8 bases short and J 12 bases short, with 17 bases between. The length of the CDR3 is 11 residues.

This chain joins TRBV4-1 and TRBJ2-7, with TRBD2 matching over 9 bases. Germline V CDR1 and CDR2: MGHRA, YSYEKL. The CDR3 consists of 16 residues. Trimming at V came to 2 bases and at J to 0 bases, leaving 5 bases not matched to a gene. DNA for the CDR3: TGCGCCAGCAGCCAACCGCCTAGCGGGGCCTCCTACGAGCAGTACTTC. The encoded protein is CASSQPPSGASYEQYF.

This chain connects TRBV27 to TRBJ2-5; 12 bases align to TRBD2. This CDR3 is built from 15 residues. The germline V gene has CDR1 MNHEY and CDR2 SMNVEV (reference sequence). The V gene end was trimmed by 4 bases and the J gene end by 5 bases; junction bases not matched to a gene: 5. In nucleotides, the CDR3 is TGTGCCAGCAGTTCTCTAGCGGGGGGGCCGGAGACCCAGTACTTC. Translated, it gives CASSSLAGGPETQYF.

This clonotype has more than one count but fewer than ten. The chain uses TRBV7-8 and TRBJ2-7; TRBD1 aligns across 7 bases. The germline gives CDR1 SGHVS, CDR2 FQNEAQ. V lost 3 bases and J lost 1; bases outside the gene matches: 3. The CDR3 is 14 residues long. This CDR3 is CASSFPGQSYEQYF. The CDR3 DNA is TGTGCCAGCAGCTTTCCGGGACAGTCCTACGAGCAGTACTTC.

J is TRBJ2-5 and V is TRBV7-6, with 13 bases lining up with TRBD2. The trim removed 3 bases at V and 0 bases at J, leaving 1 base unmatched. CDR1 and CDR2 from the germline V gene are SGHVS and FNYEAQ. The CDR3 sequence is 16 residues long. This CDR3 is CASSLTSGGHQETQYF. CDR3 sequence (DNA): TGTGCCAGCAGCTTGACTAGCGGGGGGCACCAAGAGACCCAGTACTTC.

This chain connects TRBV12-3 or TRBV12-4 to TRBJ2-1; TRBD2 matches 9 bases. V lost 8 bases, J lost 15 bases, and 11 bases stayed unmatched. The CDR3 length is 12 residues. CDR3 nucleotide sequence: TGTGCCAGCGGTCCAACTAGCGGGTATCGGTTCTTC. It specifies CASGPTSGYRFF.

This clonotype was picked up a small number of times. The chain recombines TRBV24-1 with TRBJ2-1; D unresolved. V was cut by 4 bases and J by 9 bases, with 12 bases left in between. The CDR3 consists of 13 residues. Germline CDR1 and CDR2: KGHDR and SFDVKD. The CDR3 nucleotides are TGTGCCACCAGTGAGCAAGACTTGACTGAGCAGTTCTTC. It codes for CATSEQDLTEQFF.

The table lists this clonotype with a few counts. The chain carries TRBV7-9 and TRBJ2-1, with 8 positions matching TRBD2. The J segment lost 0 bases and the V segment lost 4 bases, leaving 8 bases of the junction unmatched. CDR1 SEHNR and CDR2 FQNEAQ come from the germline V gene (reference sequence). This CDR3 region has 17 residues. This CDR3 is CASSSGGSGDSYNEQFF. In nucleotides, the CDR3 is TGTGCCAGCAGCTCTGGGGGTAGCGGGGACTCCTACAATGAGCAGTTCTTC.

This clonotype was seen at least ten times. V usage is TRBV7-9 and J usage is TRBJ2-1; D is unresolved. The germline gives CDR1 SEHNR, CDR2 FQNEAQ (reference sequence). Trimming took 3 bases from V and 0 from J, leaving 12 bases between them. There are 16 residues in the CDR3. The CDR3 nucleotides read TGTGCCAGCAGCTTCTCGACCGATAGCTCCTACAATGAGCAGTTCTTC. Translated: CASSFSTDSSYNEQFF.

The chain has TRBV28 and TRBJ2-3; D is possibly TRBD2 (6 bases). The CDR3 is 13 amino acids. V was shortened by 5 bases and J by 11 bases, with 17 bases between the two germline ends. Germline CDR1 and CDR2: MDHEN and SYDVKM. The CDR3 coding sequence is TGTGCCAGCAGTACCGCAGGGACTCGTAGGCAGTATTTT. Encoded protein: CASSTAGTRRQYF.

This chain connects TRBV7-2 to TRBJ2-2, with D tentatively TRBD1 (5 bases). The V end lost 3 bases, the J end lost 1 base, and 6 bases lay between the germline ends. Germline CDR1 is SGHTA and CDR2 is FQGNSA. The CDR3 has 14 residues. CDR3 DNA sequence: TGTGCCAGCAGCTTCGGACAGAACACCGGGGAGCTGTTTTTT. Translation gives CASSFGQNTGELFF.

The sample holds a few counts of this clonotype. The V call is TRBV2, the J call TRBJ2-7; 7 bases agree with TRBD1. The V gene's germline CDR1 is SNHLY and CDR2 FYNNEI. The CDR3 runs to 14 residues. Trimming removed 4 bases from V and 3 bases from J; junction bases left unmatched: 6. CDR3: CASSVGQGVYEQYF. Written as DNA, the CDR3 is TGTGCCAGCAGTGTGGGGCAGGGGGTCTACGAGCAGTACTTC.

Only a few counts were recorded for this clonotype. The rearrangement uses TRBV12-3 or TRBV12-4 and TRBJ2-7; no reliable D call. V was trimmed by 5 bases and J by 5 bases, leaving 10 bases between them. The CDR3 has 12 residues. The CDR3 loop is CASSLYVDEQYF. Here the CDR3 DNA reads TGTGCCAGCAGTCTTTACGTAGACGAGCAGTACTTC.

This clonotype was seen more than once but under ten times. This chain uses TRBV12-3 or TRBV12-4 with TRBJ1-4, with D possibly being TRBD1 (5 bases). Trimming removed 7 bases at V and 6 bases at J, with 18 bases between. This CDR3 has 15 residues. CDR3 sequence reads: CASTLLPGLYEKLFF. CDR3 coding DNA: TGTGCCAGCACTCTTCTACCGGGACTTTATGAAAAACTGTTTTTT.

DNA of the CDR3: TGTGCCAGCCTCGGGGGGCCGGAGTGGTCGATTAGCACAGATACGCAGTATTTT. Protein product: CASLGGPEWSISTDTQYF. V usage is TRBV6-1 and J usage is TRBJ2-3; weak D call: TRBD2 (7 bases). Germline V gene data show CDR1 as MNHNS and CDR2 as SASEGT. CDR3 length: 18 residues. V lost 8 bases to trimming and J lost 0 bases, with 24 bases between them.

This clonotype was found a few times. In DNA, the CDR3 is TGTGCCAGCAGCTTAGCCCCGTCCGTCGGGGAGCTGTTTTTT. Residues: CASSLAPSVGELFF. V gene TRBV7-6 combines with J gene TRBJ2-2, with unresolved D. The germline CDR1 and CDR2 sequences are SGHVS and FNYEAQ. This CDR3 is built from 14 residues. Between the trimmed V and J ends, which lost 0 bases and 7 bases, there was a span of 9 bases.

The rearrangement links TRBV27 to TRBJ1-5; D is undetermined. The germline gives CDR1 MNHEY, CDR2 SMNVEV (reference sequence). Trimming took off 5 bases at V and 0 bases at J, with 5 bases between the two ends. The CDR3 spans 13 residues. The CDR3 region has the DNA TGTGCCAGCAGTGGGAATAGCAATCAGCCCCAGCATTTT. As protein: CASSGNSNQPQHF.

This clonotype was observed a few times. This chain uses TRBV4-1 with TRBJ1-5, with D possibly TRBD1 on 5 matching bases. V lost 0 bases and J 1 base, leaving 7 bases between the germline ends. This CDR3 comprises 15 residues. Germline V gene lookup returns CDR1 MGHRA and CDR2 YSYEKL. This CDR3 reads CASSQDGDSNQPQHF. The CDR3 region has the DNA TGCGCCAGCAGCCAAGACGGGGACAGCAATCAGCCCCAGCATTTT.

The chain joins TRBV10-1 to TRBJ2-7, with TRBD1 matching 7 bases. The V gene's germline CDR1 is WNHNN and CDR2 SYGVQD (reference sequence). The CDR3 covers 13 residues. The V gene end was trimmed by 3 bases and the J gene end by 5 bases; junction bases not matched to a gene: 4. Here the CDR3 reads CASSEPGTDEQYF. CDR3 nucleotides: TGCGCCAGCAGTGAACCAGGGACAGACGAGCAGTACTTC.

In its sample, this clonotype was seen once. This rearrangement joins TRBV4-1 to TRBJ2-7; the D gene could be TRBD1 or TRBD2 (5 bases each). V was clipped by 0 bases and J by 1 base, with 13 bases between them. This CDR3 region has 16 residues. Germline loops: CDR1 MGHRA, CDR2 YSYEKL. The CDR3 here is CASSQDTGAPSYEQYF. In nucleotides, the CDR3 is TGCGCCAGCAGCCAAGATACCGGGGCTCCGTCCTACGAGCAGTACTTC.

This rearrangement joins TRBV12-5 to TRBJ1-5; D not certain. Germline lookup yields CDR1 LGHNT and CDR2 FRNRAP. The CDR3 is made up of 11 amino acids. V lost 9 bases, J lost 4 bases, and 7 bases lay in between. The CDR3 DNA sequence: TGTGCTAGGCCAAAAAATCAGCCCCAGCATTTT. This sequence encodes CARPKNQPQHF.

V is TRBV19 and J is TRBJ1-5, with TRBD1 identical over 7 bases. Germline assignment: CDR1 LNHDA and CDR2 SQIVND (reference sequence). This CDR3 has 16 residues. The V segment lost 3 bases and the J segment 11 bases; nucleotides outside the gene matches: 16. DNA for the CDR3: TGTGCCAGTAGTATTGGGGGACAGCCGGGAAAGATGGCCCAGCATTTT. Its protein is CASSIGGQPGKMAQHF.

As regards this clonotype: The junction and the germline gene differ at one end; a read error may be behind it. The chain is built from TRBV4-1 and TRBJ2-3; a weak D match, TRBD1 (6 bases). Germline CDR1 reads MGHRA; CDR2 reads YSYEKL. CDR3 size: 16 residues. The CDR3 sequence is CASSPRGDTSTDTQYF. CDR3 coding DNA: TGTGCCAGCAGCCCTCGAGGGGACACTAGCACAGATACGCAGTATTTT.

The table lists this clonotype with many counts. The V call is TRBV6-1, the J call TRBJ2-7; possibly TRBD1 or TRBD2 for D (5 bases each). The germline V gene encodes CDR1 MNHNS and CDR2 SASEGT. V gave up 1 base and J gave up 0 bases, with 13 bases separating them. The CDR3 is 16 amino acids. The CDR3 DNA reads TGTGCCAGCAGTGAAGTGGGGCCGGGGAGCTCCTACGAGCAGTACTTC. Residues: CASSEVGPGSSYEQYF.

The chain carries TRBV7-2 and TRBJ1-1, with unresolved D. CDR3 length: 15 amino acids. Trimming pared 5 bases from V and 4 bases from J, leaving 17 bases between. The germline V gene has CDR1 SGHTA and CDR2 FQGNSA. CDR3: CASSQKRAAGTEAFF. CDR3 in DNA: TGTGCCAGCAGCCAAAAGAGGGCGGCGGGCACTGAAGCTTTCTTT.

There are a few counts of this clonotype. This sequence joins TRBV5-8 and TRBJ1-2, with 8 bases matching TRBD1. Germline-derived CDR1 and CDR2 are SGHTS and YDEGEE. This CDR3 is built from 15 residues. V shed 4 bases and J 5 bases; nucleotides not matched to a gene: 10. This CDR3 is CASSLSGQGSYGYTF. The CDR3 DNA sequence: TGTGCCAGCAGCCTTTCCGGACAGGGTTCATATGGCTACACCTTC.